This T cell receptor beta chain was identified during a study of cytomegalovirus exposure and HLA in healthy donors. Study observations and caveats: Three chains tied to CMV proved CMV antigen-specific in vitro.

TCRdb keeps only in-frame clones here, not all; method: immunoSEQ multiplex PCR. Found here are roughly 200,000 clones, around 86% of them singletons; the top ten hold less than 9.5%. A single count supports this clone. Antigen unknown. Trimming pared 2 bases from V and 0 bases from J, leaving 11 bases between. Germline assignment: CDR1 ENHRY and CDR2 SYGVKD. The CDR3 totals 17 residues. The genes are TRBV10-3 and TRBJ2-6; D is uncertain. This receptor was obtained from a man in his thirties or forties in good health and CMV-seropositive. Sequencing used PBMCs. This CDR3 is CAISERRSVSGANVLTF. CDR3 in DNA: TGTGCCATCAGTGAGCGACGTTCGGTCTCTGGGGCCAACGTCCTGACTTTC.